The next 26 T cell receptor beta chains were all read from a single sample in a study of graft-versus-host responses after intestinal transplantation. These receptors' targets are unknown. Libraries were prepared by immunoSEQ multiplex PCR; TCRdb keeps only in-frame clonotypes and omits some of them. Among approximately 130,000 clones listed, 90% to 95% were seen once. Source: unstimulated CD4+ T cells sorted from spleen or lymph node cells, taken before intestinal transplant. The receptors here all came from a human donor who received an intestinal transplant.

The V gene is TRBV11-3, the J gene TRBJ2-1; D call uncertain. CDR1 and CDR2 from the germline V gene are SGHNT and YENEEA. The V end was cut by 1 base, the J end by 2 bases, with 6 bases between. The CDR3 has 14 residues. The chain's CDR3 is CASSLAAAYNEQFF. In DNA form, the CDR3 reads TGTGCCAGCAGCTTAGCGGCGGCCTACAATGAGCAGTTCTTC.

The J gene is TRBJ1-2, the V gene TRBV6-1; a possible D gene is TRBD1 (5 bases). V lost 0 bases, J lost 5 bases, and 7 bases lay in between. Germline-derived CDR1 and CDR2 are MNHNS and SASEGT. This CDR3 comprises 13 residues. The CDR3 coding sequence is TGTGCCAGCAGTGAAGCGGGGCCGTATGGCTACACCTTC. Translated: CASSEAGPYGYTF.

The V call is TRBV30, the J call TRBJ1-3, with a weak D call TRBD1 (5 bases). The CDR3 is made up of 13 amino acids. Germline V gives CDR1 GTSNPN, CDR2 SVGIG (reference sequence). The V gene lost 4 bases and the J gene lost 2 bases, with 9 bases spanning the gap. CDR3 residues: CAWNAGTGNTIYF. The CDR3 DNA follows: TGTGCCTGGAACGCAGGGACTGGAAACACCATATATTTT.

The chain joins TRBV9 to TRBJ2-4; perhaps D is TRBD1 or TRBD2 (6 bases each). V lost 0 bases, J lost 5 bases, and 18 bases lay in between. This CDR3 has 17 amino acids. Germline CDR1 reads SGDLS; CDR2 reads YYNGEE. CDR3 in amino acids: CASSVGGASPLQNIQYF. The DNA of the CDR3 is TGTGCCAGCAGCGTAGGGGGGGCTAGCCCACTACAAAACATTCAGTACTTC.

This clone was seen once. The V and J genes are TRBV5-4 and TRBJ1-5, with a possible D match to TRBD1 (6 bases). Trimming left V 0 bases short and J 4 bases short, with 8 bases between. This CDR3 is built from 14 residues. The germline CDR1 and CDR2 sequences are SGHNT and YYREEE (reference sequence). The CDR3: CASSLGGANQPQHF. The DNA of the CDR3 is TGTGCCAGCAGCTTGGGGGGGGCAAATCAGCCCCAGCATTTT. Filled out from reference TRBV5-4 and TRBJ1-5, the complete variable domain reads ETGVTQSPTHLIKTRGQQVTLRCSSQSGHNTVSWYQQALGQGPQFIFQYYREEENGRGNFPPRFSGLQFPNYSSELNVNALELDDSALYLCASSLGGANQPQHFGDGTRLSIL.

This clone was found once. The CDR3 nucleotides are TGTGCCACCAGCAGAGACCAACAGGGGACGGGGTCACCCCTCCACTTT. This gives the protein CATSRDQQGTGSPLHF. V and J are TRBV15 and TRBJ1-6; 7 bases agree with TRBD1. Germline V gene lookup returns CDR1 LNHNV and CDR2 YYDKDF (reference sequence). The length of the CDR3 is 16 residues. The junction had 9 bases not matched to a gene; V was cut back by 0 bases and J by 10 bases.

The genes are TRBV6-1 and TRBJ2-7; the match to TRBD1 covers 9 bases. This CDR3 is built from 13 residues. Germline CDR1 is MNHNS and CDR2 is SASEGT. After removal of 6 bases from V and 6 bases from J, the junction contained 6 bases not matched to a gene. The CDR3 DNA is TGTGCCAGCAGCCGGACAGGGGATCGCGAGCAGTACTTC. Translated: CASSRTGDREQYF.

The chain is built from TRBV27 and TRBJ2-7, with D perhaps matching TRBD2 (6 bases). The CDR3 has 13 residues. Trimming removed 5 bases from V and 6 bases from J, with 14 bases in between. Germline V gene data show CDR1 as MNHEY and CDR2 as SMNVEV (reference sequence). CDR3 DNA sequence: TGTGCCAGCAGTGCGGGGTTTCTTGGCGAGCAGTACTTC. It codes for CASSAGFLGEQYF.

The CDR3 DNA reads TGTGCCGTGTTCGGGCAGGCGGCTGAGCCCCAGCATTTT. Amino acids: CAVFGQAAEPQHF. The chain has TRBV6-1 and TRBJ1-5; no definite D call. There are 13 residues in the CDR3. CDR1 is MNHNS and CDR2 is SASEGT in the germline V gene. With 11 bases removed from V and 8 bases from J, the gap between germline ends came to 19 bases.

V usage is TRBV7-2 and J usage is TRBJ1-2; D call uncertain. This CDR3 spans 13 amino acids. Trimming took 3 bases from V and 6 from J, leaving 11 bases between them. Looked up from germline, CDR1 is SGHTA and CDR2 is FQGNSA. Written as DNA, the CDR3 is TGTGCCAGCAGCTTGAGGGTTGGAAATGGCTACACCTTC. Translating it yields CASSLRVGNGYTF.

This chain connects TRBV18 to TRBJ2-2; TRBD2 might be the D (6 bases). CDR3 size: 14 residues. Germline assignment: CDR1 KGHSH and CDR2 LQKENI. Trimming removed 3 bases from V and 7 bases from J, with 12 bases in between. CDR3 sequence: CASSPPVRDGELFF. The CDR3 nucleotides are TGTGCCAGCTCACCTCCTGTGCGGGACGGGGAGCTGTTTTTT.

The genes are TRBV7-6 and TRBJ1-2; TRBD1 matches at 9 bases. With V trimmed by 4 bases and J by 6 bases, 9 bases remained unmatched. This CDR3 spans 15 amino acids. Germline CDR1 SGHVS, CDR2 FNYEAQ. The CDR3 DNA sequence: TGTGCCAGCAGCTCTCGACCGGACAGGGGAGATGGCTACACCTTC. Amino acids: CASSSRPDRGDGYTF.

This clone appeared once. This chain connects TRBV28 to TRBJ1-5; TRBD1 might be the D (5 bases). The length of the CDR3 is 16 residues. CDR1 MDHEN and CDR2 SYDVKM come from the germline V gene. The germline V and J ends were trimmed by 3 bases and 1 base, with 13 bases remaining between them. CDR3 sequence reads: CASSLHGGGSNQPQHF. The CDR3 DNA reads as TGTGCCAGCAGTTTGCATGGGGGTGGGAGCAATCAGCCCCAGCATTTT.

The CDR3 region is CASSLAGRGHQPQHF. CDR3 nucleotide sequence: TGTGCCAGCAGCTTGGCGGGCAGGGGGCATCAGCCCCAGCATTTT. The gene calls are TRBV5-6 and TRBJ1-5, with 8 bases matching TRBD1. There are 15 residues in the CDR3. V shed 0 bases, J shed 5 bases, and the junction held 4 bases outside the gene matches. Per the germline V gene, CDR1 is SGHDT and CDR2 is YYEEEE.

This sequence joins TRBV19 and TRBJ2-7; no reliable D call. V was pared by 0 bases and J by 4 bases, with 7 bases between. The germline gives CDR1 LNHDA, CDR2 SQIVND (reference sequence). There are 13 residues in the CDR3. The CDR3: CASSIDGSYEQYF. CDR3 DNA: TGTGCCAGTAGTATAGATGGCTCTTACGAGCAGTACTTC.

The rearrangement links TRBV30 to TRBJ2-3; TRBD1 matches at 9 bases. With V trimmed by 4 bases and J by 4 bases, 6 bases remained unmatched. Per germline, CDR1 GTSNPN and CDR2 SVGIG (reference sequence). The CDR3 loop spans 14 amino acids. The CDR3 DNA reads as TGTGCCTGGACCCTTGGACAGGGGTCAGATACGCAGTATTTT. Residues: CAWTLGQGSDTQYF.

The V gene is TRBV10-1, the J gene TRBJ1-1; D not certain. The CDR3 extends over 14 amino acids. Germline assignment: CDR1 WNHNN and CDR2 SYGVQD (reference sequence). Trimming removed 6 bases at V and 1 base at J, with 12 bases between. Here the CDR3 DNA reads TGCGCCAGCAGCCCCCACGGGTCGAACACTGAAGCTTTCTTT. This translates into CASSPHGSNTEAFF.

The chain couples TRBV5-4 to TRBJ1-4; 11 bases fit TRBD1. The V gene end was trimmed by 0 bases and the J gene end by 7 bases; junction bases not matched to a gene: 5. The CDR3 runs 16 residues. CDR1 is SGHNT and CDR2 is YYREEE in the germline V gene (reference sequence). The CDR3, as DNA: TGTGCCAGCAGCTTGGCCTCGGGACAGGGGGGTGAAAAACTGTTTTTT. It codes for CASSLASGQGGEKLFF. Full variable domain (outside the CDR3, taken from reference TRBV5-4 and TRBJ1-4): ETGVTQSPTHLIKTRGQQVTLRCSSQSGHNTVSWYQQALGQGPQFIFQYYREEENGRGNFPPRFSGLQFPNYSSELNVNALELDDSALYLCASSLASGQGGEKLFFGSGTQLSVL.

This clone was detected a few times. The genes are TRBV11-3 and TRBJ2-6; D unclear. Germline CDR1 and CDR2: SGHNT and YENEEA. The CDR3 loop spans 15 amino acids. Trimming shortened V by 2 bases and J by 2 bases, and 7 bases separated the two germline ends. Here the CDR3 DNA reads TGTGCCAGCAGCTTAAGGGTCACTGGGGCCAACGTCCTGACTTTC. It encodes CASSLRVTGANVLTF.

About this clone itself: An end of the junction differs from the germline gene, which may be a read error. The chain couples TRBV7-9 to TRBJ2-3; 7 nucleotides agree with TRBD2. The CDR3 runs to 13 residues. Germline lookup yields CDR1 SEHNR and CDR2 FQNEAQ (reference sequence). CDR3 loop: CASSPEDSGRWSF. The CDR3 coding sequence is TGTGCCAGCAGCCCGGAGGATAGCGGGCGGTGGAGTTTT.

The chain uses TRBV2 and TRBJ2-5, with D possibly TRBD2 on 6 matching bases. V gave up 7 bases and J gave up 0 bases, with 15 bases separating them. The CDR3 runs to 15 residues. In germline, CDR1 is SNHLY, CDR2 FYNNEI. The CDR3 bases are TGTGCCAGCACTAGGGACTCGATAAACCAAGAGACCCAGTACTTC. The encoded protein is CASTRDSINQETQYF. The full variable domain, its missing parts supplied by reference TRBV2 and TRBJ2-5, is EPEVTQTPSHQVTQMGQEVILRCVPISNHLYFYWYRQILGQKVEFLVSFYNNEISEKSEIFDDQFSVERPDGSNFTLKIRSTKLEDSAMYFCASTRDSINQETQYFGPGTRLLVL.

The chain links TRBV4-2 to TRBJ1-3, with a weak D call TRBD1 (5 bases). The length of the CDR3 is 16 residues. Germline V lookup: CDR1 LGHNA, CDR2 YNFKEQ. V lost 4 bases and J 0 bases, leaving 13 bases between the germline ends. CDR3 region: CASSRLQVSSGNTIYF. The CDR3 bases are TGTGCCAGCAGCCGCCTACAGGTTTCCTCTGGAAACACCATATATTTT.

This clone has just a few counts. The chain combines TRBV10-3 with TRBJ2-7; D not certain. Trimming stripped 0 bases from V and 5 bases from J, with 14 bases between. Germline V gene lookup returns CDR1 ENHRY and CDR2 SYGVKD. The CDR3 is 15 amino acids. The CDR3 loop is CAISESSIRSDEQYF. CDR3 DNA sequence: TGTGCCATCAGTGAGTCGAGTATTAGGTCCGACGAGCAGTACTTC.

This clone showed up just a few times. The chain combines TRBV5-6 with TRBJ2-5, with TRBD2 identical over 13 bases. Germline CDR1 and CDR2: SGHDT and YYEEEE. There are 16 residues in the CDR3. Trimming cost V 4 bases and J 1 base; bases outside gene matches: 4. The chain's CDR3 is CASSTTSGGFQETQYF. In DNA form, the CDR3 reads TGTGCCAGCAGCACGACTAGCGGGGGGTTCCAAGAGACCCAGTACTTC.

The V gene is TRBV29-1, the J gene TRBJ1-4, with TRBD1 matching over 7 bases. Per the germline V gene, CDR1 is SQVTM and CDR2 is ANQGSEA. This CDR3 region has 15 residues. The junction had 9 bases not matched to a gene; V was cut back by 6 bases and J by 2 bases. The CDR3 nucleotides read TGCAGCGTAGGGACAGCGTCCTCGACTAATGAAAAACTGTTTTTT. This sequence encodes CSVGTASSTNEKLFF. Looking up the rest from reference TRBV29-1 and TRBJ1-4 gives the full variable domain: SAVISQKPSRDICQRGTSLTIQCQVDSQVTMMFWYRQQPGQSLTLIATANQGSEATYESGFVIDKFPISRPNLTFSTLTVSNMSPEDSSIYLCSVGTASSTNEKLFFGSGTQLSVL.

There are a few counts of this clone. The chain recombines TRBV5-1 with TRBJ2-7, with D perhaps TRBD2 (6 bases). CDR3 length equals 13 residues. V was cut by 0 bases and J by 7 bases, with 11 bases left in between. Germline lookup yields CDR1 SGHRS and CDR2 YFSETQ. The CDR3 protein is CASSLGSGGEQYF. The CDR3, as DNA: TGCGCCAGCAGCTTGGGATCAGGAGGGGAGCAGTACTTC.